The T cell receptor (beta chain) described here comes from a study of T cell responses to AZD1222 COVID-19 vaccine listed by TCRdb under 2021. Concerning the study at large: Because spike-specific TCR depth and breadth did not differ between the two schedules, AZD1222 recipients who got a second dose at roughly 4 weeks were pooled with those who got a second dose at roughly 12 weeks. Trial participants were enrolled by age into subgroups of 18-55, 56-69 and 70-plus years, and around 150, 28 and 57 TCR-sequenced participants, respectively, were included in these subgroups. TCR sequencing was performed for about 250 trial participants, of whom around 210 were given two doses of AZD1222 and around 25 were given two doses of MenACWY control vaccine.

The CDR3 regions of human TCRbeta chains were analyzed by immunosequencing. In the original analysis: Repertoire TCRs were matched against a reference library of SARS-CoV-2-specific TCRs generated with the MIRA antigen-specificity platform. Breadth was defined as the fraction of unique TCRs that were SARS-CoV-2-associated, and depth was defined as the fraction of total T cells that were SARS-CoV-2-associated. Each spike-specific TCR was assigned to its reactive spike region and to a CD4 or CD8 class using the MIRA data. Log10-transformed breadth and depth values were compared by one-way ANOVA with Sidak's multiple comparisons tests. TCRdb retrieved this table from immuneACCESS and kept in-frame rearrangements only. Not all clones are present; in checked studies, unresolved V genes account for under half, and no reason is known for the remainder. That table gives V, J and clone size, and the DNA gave D and trimming. The sample contains roughly 150,000 clones, 80% to 90% of them found a single time. Around 8.6% of the sample is held by the ten biggest clonotypes.

What the research found in general, with its limitations: In the small 56-69-year group, the increase in depth fell short of significance, most likely because of low power. Nearly half of unique spike-specific TCRs reportedly recognized epitopes outside regions mutated in the B.1.351 and B.1.1.7 variants. Conclusions about previously exposed vaccinees were limited because only six AZD1222 recipients were SARS-CoV-2 seropositive at baseline. Participants were mostly white British, with more females than males. The authors suggested clonal diversity may have been underestimated. The vaccine-associated CD4 TCRs covered the entire spike protein, and the dominant responses fell in regions 160-218 and 743-854. Because no samples from the day 14 peak response were available, repertoires could be characterized only after the peak T cell response. After two AZD1222 doses, spike-specific TCR breadth and depth were significantly higher than at day 0 and than in MenACWY recipients.

Regarding this clone: The target of this receptor is not known. Base qualities are not provided; no much larger clone lies one nucleotide away.

The time point label, as the study defines it: baseline before first vaccination. Samples from vaccinated people were obtained from the UK trials COV001 and COV002, which included a single-blind randomized controlled phase 2/3 trial of AZD1222 (ChAdOx1 nCoV-19) in healthy adults. For TCRbeta chain sequencing, PBMC samples from trial participants were taken at day 0 and at day 28 after the second dose. V is cut back by 3 bases and J by 14 bases, with 8 bases in the junction unmatched. The CDR3 has 15 amino acids, counting the end cysteine and phenylalanine. Only CDR3 DNA is held: 45 bases, read in frame from base 1. Per the germline V gene, SGHRS is the CDR1 and YFSETQ is the CDR2.

The sequence is built from TRBV5-1 and TRBJ2-1; TRBD2 lines up with 16 middle nucleotides. The receptor comes from an adult in good health. Sequencing was performed on peripheral blood, taken on day 0 of AZD1222 vaccination. The sequenced DNA is TGCGCCAGCAGCTCAGAGGGACTAGCGGGGGGGGCGAAGTTCTTC. Its amino acids are CASSSEGLAGGAKFF.